Listed below are T cell receptor beta chains from one sample, sequenced in a study of T cell responses to AZD1222 COVID-19 vaccine. Profiling relied on immunoSEQ multiplex PCR, and the TCRdb table lists in-frame clones only, not all of them. The sample has roughly 80,000 clones; roughly 88% are singletons. Sequencing was performed on peripheral blood, taken on day 0 of MenACWY control vaccination. The receptors were sampled from an adult in good health. CDR3s include the opening cysteine and the closing phenylalanine or tryptophan. The D gene is left open where the match is weak. Not all rows give a size; the values are once, few, many and, for expanded clones, a class.

j_gene,abundance,d_gene,v_gene,CDR3nt,CDR3aa
TRBJ1-5,.,.,TRBV28,TGTGCCAGCCTCACGGGGGGGGCCCGCAATCAGCCCCAGCATTTT,CASLTGGARNQPQHF
TRBJ2-1,.,.,TRBV7-9,TGTGCCAGCAGCTGGGGACTGGGGGCCTTCAATGAGCAGTTCTTC,CASSWGLGAFNEQFF
TRBJ2-5,.,.,TRBV6-5,TGTGCCAGCATCCAGACAGGCCAAGAGACCCAGTACTTC,CASIQTGQETQYF
TRBJ2-5,.,TRBD2,TRBV27,TGTGCCAGCAGTCTGGGGGGAGCGGGAGAAGAGACCCAGTACTTC,CASSLGGAGEETQYF
TRBJ1-2,.,TRBD1,TRBV3-1/TRBV3-2,TGTGCCAGCAGTTCCTCCGGGACAGGGCTTTCCTATGGCTACACCTTC,CASSSSGTGLSYGYTF
TRBJ1-1,.,.,TRBV7-2,TGTGCCAGCAGCTTACTCCCGGGCCAGCATCTCGAAGCTTTCTTT,CASSLLPGQHLEAFF
TRBJ2-7,.,TRBD1,TRBV28,TGTGCCAGCAGCCTACAGGGGTCGGTCTACGAGCAGTACTTC,CASSLQGSVYEQYF
TRBJ2-7,.,TRBD2,TRBV5-1,TGCGCCAGCAGCCCACCCGGGACTAGCGGGATTTTAGTAGACGAGCAGTACTTC,CASSPPGTSGILVDEQYF
TRBJ1-1,once,TRBD1,TRBV18,TGTGCCAGCTCCCTAGGACAGGACCTCACGAACACTGAAGCTTTCTTT,CASSLGQDLTNTEAFF
TRBJ2-3,.,TRBD2,TRBV7-2,TGTGCCAGCAGCATCCTAGCGGGGTACACAGATACGCAGTATTTT,CASSILAGYTDTQYF
TRBJ1-5,.,.,TRBV27,TGTGCCAGCAGTTTAACACAGGGAGTGAGTCAGCCCCAGCATTTT,CASSLTQGVSQPQHF
TRBJ2-3,once,.,TRBV27,TGTGCCAGCAGTTTCCCCAACCGGAGGGATACGCAGTATTTT,CASSFPNRRDTQYF